These 32 T cell receptor beta chains share one sample of origin, sequenced in a study of neurological immune-mediated disorders (dated by TCRdb to the late 2010s). The time point label corresponds to: longitudinal time-point 1 (baseline). The library was made by 5' RACE. The run used an Illumina HiSeq 2500. The public reads were reanalyzed by TCRdb: fastp trimming at Q25, MiXCR alignment, in-frame beta chains only. CDR3 protein duplicates are merged, each entry listing the most common genes and DNA. For this sample there are over 55,000 distinct CDR3 sequences; about 10% appear just once. The top ten constitute approximately 9.6% of the sample. Sequenced input: PBMCs. Receptor source: a man aged 25 to 40 in good health.

At least ten counts were recorded for this clonotype. This chain links TRBV7-9 with TRBJ1-6; 7 bases line up with TRBD1. The CDR3 consists of 16 residues. V lost 7 bases and J lost 0; bases outside the gene matches: 6. The germline V gene encodes CDR1 SEHNR and CDR2 FQNEAQ (reference sequence). The CDR3 bases are TGTGCCAGCACCCTGACAGGGAGCTCCTATAATTCACCCCTCCACTTT. As protein: CASTLTGSSYNSPLHF.

This sequence joins TRBV18 and TRBJ2-3; no clear D. The CDR3 runs 16 residues. Deletions cut 0 bases from V and 4 bases from J, with 14 bases between. CDR1 is KGHSH, CDR2 LQKENI, per germline. CDR3 nucleotides: TGTGCCAGCTCACCACCGGACGGAGCCGGGTCAGATACGCAGTATTTT. Its translation: CASSPPDGAGSDTQYF.

This clonotype was seen repeatedly, ten times or more. The rearrangement uses TRBV11-2 and TRBJ2-7; the D is unclear. Trimming took off 1 base at V and 2 bases at J, with 9 bases between the two ends. The CDR3 is made up of 14 amino acids. The V gene's germline CDR1 is SGHAT and CDR2 FQNNGV. The CDR3 bases are TGTGCCAGCAGCTTAGGGCGCTCCACCTACGAGCAGTACTTC. Translated: CASSLGRSTYEQYF.

This clonotype was detected many times. This rearrangement joins TRBV7-9 to TRBJ1-1, with D maybe TRBD1 (6 bases). The CDR3 loop spans 15 amino acids. Per germline, CDR1 SEHNR and CDR2 FQNEAQ (reference sequence). Trimming took 5 bases from V and 4 from J, leaving 17 bases between them. CDR3 bases: TGTGCCAGCAGCCCCGTACCACAGGGATCCACTGAAGCTTTCTTT. Protein sequence: CASSPVPQGSTEAFF.

The sample holds many counts of this clonotype. The chain joins TRBV3-1 to TRBJ1-5, with 10 bases that match TRBD1. V lost 1 base to trimming and J lost 4 bases; unmatched junction nucleotides: 1. The length of the CDR3 is 15 residues. Looked up from germline, CDR1 is LGHDT and CDR2 is YNNKEL (reference sequence). Written as DNA, the CDR3 is TGTGCCAGCAGCCAAGTGGGACAGGGGAATCAGCCCCAGCATTTT. This encodes CASSQVGQGNQPQHF.

This clonotype was seen at least ten times. This rearrangement joins TRBV29-1 to TRBJ1-5; D remains unclear. Germline CDR1 and CDR2: SQVTM and ANQGSEA. V shed 5 bases and J shed 0 bases, with 5 bases lying between them. The CDR3 totals 12 residues. CDR3 residues: CSVQDSNQPQHF. The CDR3 nucleotides are TGCAGCGTTCAGGATAGCAATCAGCCCCAGCATTTT.

This clonotype showed up many times. The genes are TRBV14 and TRBJ1-1; 9 nucleotides line up with TRBD1. The trim removed 1 base at V and 11 bases at J, leaving 14 bases unmatched. The CDR3 is made up of 16 amino acids. Looked up from germline, CDR1 is SGHDN and CDR2 is FVKESK. DNA of the CDR3: TGTGCCAGCAGCCAAGCATTCTCGACAGGGGGTCAATCGGCTTTCTTT. Protein product: CASSQAFSTGGQSAFF.

This clonotype has at least ten counts. The rearrangement uses TRBV24-1 and TRBJ2-5; either TRBD1 or TRBD2 may fit D (7 bases each). Looked up from germline, CDR1 is KGHDR and CDR2 is SFDVKD. Trimming removed 7 bases at V and 5 bases at J, with 13 bases between. This CDR3 has 13 amino acids. The CDR3 reads CATRGGGPETQYF. The CDR3, as DNA: TGTGCCACCAGGGGAGGGGGCCCGGAGACCCAGTACTTC.

This clonotype has a handful of counts. The chain couples TRBV20-1 to TRBJ1-1; D ambiguous. Germline CDR1 and CDR2: DFQATT and SNEGSKA (reference sequence). V was trimmed by 5 bases and J by 1 base, leaving 14 bases between them. This CDR3 has 14 residues. CDR3 protein: CSAPMTTTNTEAFF. In DNA form, the CDR3 reads TGCAGTGCTCCAATGACAACCACGAACACTGAAGCTTTCTTT.

This clonotype was seen many times. The chain uses TRBV2 and TRBJ1-6; 8 positions agree with TRBD1. The V and J ends lost 8 bases and 8 bases, in that order; junction bases with no gene match: 5. The CDR3 covers 13 residues. Per the germline V gene, CDR1 is SNHLY and CDR2 is FYNNEI. CDR3 in amino acids: CASRDRGDSPLHF. CDR3 sequence (DNA): TGTGCCAGCCGAGACAGGGGTGATTCACCCCTCCACTTT.

This clonotype has ten or more counts. The DNA of the CDR3 is TGTGCCAGCAGCCCAGGACTAGTTGGGTATGAGCAGTTCTTC. It specifies CASSPGLVGYEQFF. The chain has TRBV7-2 and TRBJ2-1; 7 bases match TRBD2. This CDR3 is built from 14 residues. In germline, CDR1 is SGHTA, CDR2 FQGNSA. V lost 5 bases to trimming and J lost 8 bases; unmatched junction nucleotides: 9. The complete variable domain, with remaining parts taken from reference TRBV7-2 and TRBJ2-1, reads GAGVSQSPSNKVTEKGKDVELRCDPISGHTALYWYRQSLGQGLEFLIYFQGNSAPDKSGLPSDRFSAERTGGSVSTLTIQRTQQEDSAVYLCASSPGLVGYEQFFGPGTRLTVL.

The rearrangement joins TRBV25-1 to TRBJ2-1; D is unclear. This CDR3 region has 13 residues. The germline gives CDR1 MGHDK, CDR2 SYGVNS. Trimming took off 2 bases at V and 12 bases at J, with 14 bases between the two ends. The CDR3 DNA reads as TGTGCCAGCAGTGAAATTGGGGTCTCGGGGCAGTTCTTC. Translating it yields CASSEIGVSGQFF. The complete variable domain, with remaining parts taken from reference TRBV25-1 and TRBJ2-1, reads EADIYQTPRYLVIGTGKKITLECSQTMGHDKMYWYQQDPGMELHLIHYSYGVNSTEKGDLSSESTVSRIRTEHFPLTLESARPSHTSQYLCASSEIGVSGQFFGPGTRLTVL.

At least ten counts were recorded for this clonotype. The CDR3 loop is CASSLLATDNEQFF. The CDR3 DNA reads TGCGCCAGCAGCCTGCTGGCGACGGACAATGAGCAGTTCTTC. The V call is TRBV5-1, the J call TRBJ2-1; D uncertain. CDR1 is SGHRS and CDR2 is YFSETQ in the germline V gene. Deletions cut 4 bases from V and 5 bases from J, with 13 bases between. The CDR3 has 14 residues.

The rearrangement links TRBV29-1 to TRBJ2-2; D perhaps matches TRBD1 (6 bases). Trimming took off 7 bases at V and 5 bases at J, with 17 bases between the two ends. CDR1 is SQVTM, CDR2 ANQGSEA, per germline. The CDR3 is 14 residues long. The chain's CDR3 is CSAARQARTGELFF. CDR3 DNA: TGCAGCGCCGCTAGACAGGCAAGGACCGGGGAGCTGTTTTTT.

This clonotype has at least ten counts. DNA of the CDR3: TGCGCCAGCAGCCGCGAGGGGCGAAGGGGCACAGATACGCAGTATTTT. Protein: CASSREGRRGTDTQYF. The genes are TRBV5-1 and TRBJ2-3; TRBD1 or TRBD2 may be the D gene (5 bases each). This CDR3 contains 16 residues. CDR1 is SGHRS and CDR2 is YFSETQ in the germline V gene. Trimming took 4 bases from V and 1 from J, leaving 16 bases between them.

The chain employs TRBV7-8 and TRBJ1-6; D unresolved. Trimming stripped 5 bases from V and 14 bases from J, with 28 bases between. This CDR3 contains 17 residues. The germline V gene has CDR1 SGHVS and CDR2 FQNEAQ. The CDR3 sequence: CASSPSVIASGMRSLHF. The CDR3 DNA reads as TGTGCCAGCAGCCCTTCGGTGATAGCCTCTGGAATGAGGTCCCTCCACTTT.

This clonotype was counted many times. The V call is TRBV5-1, the J call TRBJ2-3; D call uncertain. Trimming cost V 4 bases and J 0 bases, with 6 bases left between them. The CDR3 totals 13 residues. CDR1 is SGHRS and CDR2 is YFSETQ in the germline V gene. CDR3 sequence (DNA): TGCGCCAGCAGCACCGGAAGCACAGATACGCAGTATTTT. Its protein is CASSTGSTDTQYF.

In this sample, this clonotype turned up many times. The gene calls are TRBV20-1 and TRBJ2-1; tentative D call: TRBD2 (5 bases). The CDR3 sequence is 12 residues long. V lost 4 bases and J lost 8, with 12 bases in between. CDR1 is DFQATT, CDR2 SNEGSKA, per germline (reference sequence). CDR3 DNA sequence: TGCAGTGCTACCCCCGGGGTGGATGAGCAGTTCTTC. Protein: CSATPGVDEQFF.

At least ten counts were recorded for this clonotype. This rearrangement joins TRBV27 to TRBJ2-1; 10 nucleotides align to TRBD2. The germline CDR1 and CDR2 sequences are MNHEY and SMNVEV (reference sequence). V lost 6 bases and J lost 8; bases outside the gene matches: 10. This CDR3 region has 15 residues. The DNA for the CDR3 is TGTGCCAGCAGGCACCTAGCGGGAGAGGCCGATGAGCAGTTCTTC. Residues: CASRHLAGEADEQFF.

In its sample, this clonotype was seen many times. The chain has TRBV7-2 and TRBJ1-6; D is uncertain. There are 16 residues in the CDR3. Looked up from germline, CDR1 is SGHTA and CDR2 is FQGNSA. Trimming shortened V by 5 bases and J by 0 bases, and 11 bases separated the two germline ends. CDR3 sequence (DNA): TGTGCCAGCAGCCCCCTACTTAGCTCCTATAATTCACCCCTCCACTTT. Encoded protein: CASSPLLSSYNSPLHF. Full variable domain (rest looked up from reference TRBV7-2 and TRBJ1-6): GAGVSQSPSNKVTEKGKDVELRCDPISGHTALYWYRQSLGQGLEFLIYFQGNSAPDKSGLPSDRFSAERTGGSVSTLTIQRTQQEDSAVYLCASSPLLSSYNSPLHFGNGTRLTVT.

The sample holds many counts of this clonotype. V is TRBV6-6 and J is TRBJ1-4; a possible D gene is TRBD1 (5 bases). The CDR3 extends over 16 amino acids. The germline gives CDR1 MNHNY, CDR2 SVGAGI (reference sequence). V lost 0 bases to trimming and J lost 8 bases, with 16 bases between them. In nucleotides, the CDR3 is TGTGCCAGCAGTTACTCGGCCGGGGGTGGTCGAGAAAAACTGTTTTTT. Its translation is CASSYSAGGGREKLFF.

This clonotype was recorded at least ten times. The chain uses TRBV7-2 and TRBJ2-1; 7 bases line up with TRBD2. The CDR3 runs to 14 residues. With V trimmed by 6 bases and J by 0 bases, 2 bases remained unmatched. Looked up from germline, CDR1 is SGHTA and CDR2 is FQGNSA. CDR3 coding DNA: TGTGCCAGCAGGGGCGGGAGCTCCTACAATGAGCAGTTCTTC. Translated, it gives CASRGGSSYNEQFF. The complete variable domain, with remaining parts taken from reference TRBV7-2 and TRBJ2-1, reads GAGVSQSPSNKVTEKGKDVELRCDPISGHTALYWYRQSLGQGLEFLIYFQGNSAPDKSGLPSDRFSAERTGGSVSTLTIQRTQQEDSAVYLCASRGGSSYNEQFFGPGTRLTVL.

In its sample, this clonotype was seen once. The V and J genes are TRBV24-1 and TRBJ2-1, with TRBD2 identical over 7 bases. CDR1 is KGHDR, CDR2 SFDVKD, per germline. The CDR3 is 17 amino acids. J lost 7 bases, V lost 3 bases, and 14 bases had no gene match. The CDR3: CATSDTGLTGGQNEQFF. In nucleotides, the CDR3 is TGTGCCACCAGTGATACGGGACTAACGGGAGGTCAGAATGAGCAGTTCTTC.

The chain joins TRBV7-9 to TRBJ1-5; no reliable D call. CDR1 and CDR2 (germline): SEHNR, FQNEAQ (reference sequence). This CDR3 has 14 residues. The V end was cut by 5 bases, the J end by 5 bases, with 13 bases between. CDR3 DNA: TGTGCCAGCAGCCTAGGCACAGTGGATCAGCCCCAGCATTTT. Translation: CASSLGTVDQPQHF. The entire variable domain, with the rest obtained from reference TRBV7-9 and TRBJ1-5, is as follows: DTGVSQNPRHKITKRGQNVTFRCDPISEHNRLYWYRQTLGQGPEFLTYFQNEAQLEKSRLLSDRFSAERPKGSFSTLEIQRTEQGDSAMYLCASSLGTVDQPQHFGDGTRLSIL.

This clonotype has ten or more counts. This sequence joins TRBV12-3 or TRBV12-4 and TRBJ1-1, with no clear D. The V gene lost 1 base and the J gene lost 4 bases, with 10 bases spanning the gap. The CDR3 contains 14 residues. CDR3: CASSLDAVSTEAFF. CDR3 DNA: TGTGCCAGCAGTTTAGACGCCGTAAGCACTGAAGCTTTCTTT.

This clonotype was recorded a few times. This sequence joins TRBV28 and TRBJ1-5; a weak D match, TRBD1 (5 bases). V was clipped by 7 bases and J by 4 bases, with 8 bases between them. Germline assignment: CDR1 MDHEN and CDR2 SYDVKM. The CDR3 covers 12 residues. CDR3 residues: CASTGRNQPQHF. The CDR3 region has the DNA TGTGCCAGCACAGGGCGAAATCAGCCCCAGCATTTT.

This clonotype was counted ten times or more. The chain couples TRBV5-1 to TRBJ2-3; 8 positions agree with TRBD1. The V and J ends lost 4 bases and 2 bases, in that order; junction bases with no gene match: 12. Germline CDR1 and CDR2: SGHRS and YFSETQ. The CDR3 consists of 17 residues. CDR3 DNA sequence: TGCGCCAGCAGCCGCCGGACAGGGCGCGTTCCCACAGATACGCAGTATTTT. It yields the protein CASSRRTGRVPTDTQYF.

This clonotype was observed at least ten times. The chain joins TRBV27 to TRBJ2-7; TRBD2 matches at 16 bases. V shed 6 bases, J shed 4 bases, and the junction held 9 bases outside the gene matches. Germline V gene sequence: CDR1 MNHEY, CDR2 SMNVEV (reference sequence). The CDR3 loop spans 17 amino acids. The CDR3 DNA sequence: TGTGCCAGCAGCCCGGGACTAGCGGGAGGGCCTGTGTACGAGCAGTACTTC. Protein sequence: CASSPGLAGGPVYEQYF.

This clonotype was counted at least ten times. The genes are TRBV5-1 and TRBJ1-5; D is unresolved. Trimming shortened V by 4 bases and J by 0 bases, and 5 bases separated the two germline ends. Looked up from germline, CDR1 is SGHRS and CDR2 is YFSETQ. The CDR3 spans 13 residues. The CDR3 DNA reads as TGCGCCAGCAGCGCGTATAGCAATCAGCCCCAGCATTTT. This codes for CASSAYSNQPQHF.

Many counts were recorded for this clonotype. The chain combines TRBV20-1 with TRBJ1-5; D remains ambiguous. With 1 base removed from V and 0 bases from J, the gap between germline ends came to 10 bases. The CDR3 has 15 residues. Germline CDR1 is DFQATT and CDR2 is SNEGSKA (reference sequence). CDR3 loop: CSARGSEFSNQPQHF. The CDR3 DNA follows: TGCAGTGCTAGAGGATCCGAGTTTAGCAATCAGCCCCAGCATTTT.

This clonotype was detected many times. The chain uses TRBV5-1 and TRBJ2-3, with D tentatively TRBD2 (6 bases). Germline CDR1 is SGHRS and CDR2 is YFSETQ. The CDR3 runs 16 residues. Trimming removed 0 bases from V and 2 bases from J, with 13 bases in between. CDR3 bases: TGCGCCAGCAGCTTGGCAACAGGAGGGTTCACAGATACGCAGTATTTT. This encodes CASSLATGGFTDTQYF.

As concerns this clonotype: A read error may be the cause here, since a much bigger clone is one base away. The gene calls are TRBV3-1 and TRBJ2-7; 7 nucleotides align to TRBD1. This CDR3 has 18 amino acids. Germline lookup yields CDR1 LGHDT and CDR2 YNNKEL (reference sequence). The CDR3 nucleotides read TGTGCCAACAGCCAAGAAGGGGGCTTTGGACGGCCCTCCTACGAGCAGTACTTC. This encodes CANSQEGGFGRPSYEQYF.